Presented here are 9 T cell receptor beta chains from one specimen sequenced in a study of technical replicates of blood from several donors. Sequenced by immunoSEQ multiplex PCR; TCRdb stores in-frame clones only, minus some. The sample shows 56,000 or so clones, about 93% of them seen only once. The material sequenced was PBMCs. The receptor source for this set is a human donor in good health. Some clones in this sample may be carry-over from other donors' samples.

This chain links TRBV7-2 with TRBJ1-1; D remains ambiguous. This CDR3 comprises 13 residues. Deletions cut 2 bases from V and 4 bases from J, with 8 bases between. Germline V gene sequence: CDR1 SGHTA, CDR2 FQGNSA. DNA of the CDR3: TGTGCCAGCAGCTTACGGGTGGGCACTGAAGCTTTCTTT. Protein: CASSLRVGTEAFF.

This chain links TRBV6-5 with TRBJ2-1; TRBD1 aligns across 7 bases. Looked up from germline, CDR1 is MNHEY and CDR2 is SVGAGI. The junction had 8 bases not matched to a gene; V was cut back by 2 bases and J by 7 bases. CDR3 length: 15 amino acids. CDR3 nucleotide sequence: TGTGCCAGCAGTTACGGTCAGGGGGTGAGGAATGAGCAGTTCTTC. This codes for CASSYGQGVRNEQFF.

The chain recombines TRBV23-1 with TRBJ2-6; the D gene is possibly TRBD2 (5 bases). TRBV23-1 is an ORF, with its function uncertain. V was cut by 6 bases and J by 2 bases, with 20 bases left in between. The CDR3 runs to 18 residues. The CDR3 sequence: CASRHPAGRNPGANVLTF. The CDR3, as DNA: TGCGCCAGCAGACACCCCGCGGGTCGGAACCCTGGGGCCAACGTCCTGACTTTC.

V usage is TRBV7-9 and J usage is TRBJ1-2; a weak D match, TRBD1 (6 bases). V was clipped by 1 base and J by 5 bases, with 8 bases between them. This CDR3 comprises 13 residues. CDR1 is SEHNR, CDR2 FQNEAQ, per germline (reference sequence). CDR3 amino acids: CASSLEQGYGYTF. CDR3 sequence (DNA): TGTGCCAGCAGCTTAGAGCAGGGGTATGGCTACACCTTC.

DNA of the CDR3: TGTGCCAGTGCCCACTATAGCCTAGGTTATGGCTACACCTTC. This encodes CASAHYSLGYGYTF. The chain recombines TRBV19 with TRBJ1-2, with D hard to call. Germline assignment: CDR1 LNHDA and CDR2 SQIVND (reference sequence). V gave up 8 bases and J gave up 5 bases, with 18 bases separating them. The CDR3 is 14 residues long.

The V and J genes are TRBV9 and TRBJ2-5; the match to TRBD2 covers 8 bases. This CDR3 spans 15 amino acids. V lost 4 bases to trimming and J lost 5 bases; unmatched junction nucleotides: 10. CDR1 SGDLS and CDR2 YYNGEE come from the germline V gene. The CDR3 DNA sequence: TGTGCCAGCAGCCGCGGGGGGACCCCCAGTGAGACCCAGTACTTC. Protein: CASSRGGTPSETQYF.

The chain is built from TRBV7-9 and TRBJ2-3; weak D call: TRBD2 (6 bases). The V gene lost 5 bases and the J gene lost 6 bases, with 12 bases spanning the gap. Germline CDR1 reads SEHNR; CDR2 reads FQNEAQ (reference sequence). The CDR3 runs 13 residues. The DNA for the CDR3 is TGTGCCAGCAGCCGCTCCGGGAGCGATACGCAGTATTTT. Translation: CASSRSGSDTQYF.

The rearrangement uses TRBV10-3 and TRBJ2-7, with TRBD1 as a possible D gene (5 bases). The CDR3 consists of 15 residues. Germline V gene data show CDR1 as ENHRY and CDR2 as SYGVKD. V was shortened by 2 bases and J by 2 bases, with 13 bases between the two germline ends. CDR3 in amino acids: CAISELGPTPYEQYF. CDR3 nucleotide sequence: TGTGCCATCAGTGAGCTGGGGCCCACCCCCTACGAGCAGTACTTC.

Here the CDR3 DNA reads TGTGCCTCATCAGGGCGGGAGGGTTACGAGCAGTACTTC. It is translated as CASSGREGYEQYF. V and J are TRBV10-3 and TRBJ2-7; 9 nucleotides line up with TRBD2. The length of the CDR3 is 13 residues. Germline CDR1 reads ENHRY; CDR2 reads SYGVKD. Germline trimming cut 11 bases from V and 4 bases from J; bases unmatched to any gene: 9.